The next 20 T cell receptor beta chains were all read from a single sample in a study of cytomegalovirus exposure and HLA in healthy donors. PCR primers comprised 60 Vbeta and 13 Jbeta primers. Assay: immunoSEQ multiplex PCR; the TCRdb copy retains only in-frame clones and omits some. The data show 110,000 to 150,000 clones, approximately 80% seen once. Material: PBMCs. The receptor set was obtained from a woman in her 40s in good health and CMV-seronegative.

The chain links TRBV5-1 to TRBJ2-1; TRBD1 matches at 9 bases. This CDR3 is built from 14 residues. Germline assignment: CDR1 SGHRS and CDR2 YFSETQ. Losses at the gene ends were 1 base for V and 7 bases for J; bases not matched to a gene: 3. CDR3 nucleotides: TGCGCCAGCAGCTTGCAGGACAGGGGTAATGAGCAGTTCTTC. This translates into CASSLQDRGNEQFF. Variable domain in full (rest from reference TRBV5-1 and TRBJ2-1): KAGVTQTPRYLIKTRGQQVTLSCSPISGHRSVSWYQQTPGQGLQFLFEYFSETQRNKGNFPGRFSGRQFSNSRSEMNVSTLELGDSALYLCASSLQDRGNEQFFGPGTRLTVL.

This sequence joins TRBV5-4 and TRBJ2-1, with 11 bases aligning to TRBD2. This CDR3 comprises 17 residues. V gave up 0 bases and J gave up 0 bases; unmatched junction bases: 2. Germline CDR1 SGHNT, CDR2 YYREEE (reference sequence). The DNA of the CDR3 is TGTGCCAGCAGCTTGGTACTAGCGGGGGACTCCTACAATGAGCAGTTCTTC. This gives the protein CASSLVLAGDSYNEQFF.

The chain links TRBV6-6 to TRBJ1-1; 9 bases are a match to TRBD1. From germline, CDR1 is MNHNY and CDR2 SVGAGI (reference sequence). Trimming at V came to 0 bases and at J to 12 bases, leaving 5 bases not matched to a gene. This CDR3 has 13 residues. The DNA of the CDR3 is TGTGCCAGCAGTTACTCGATGGGACAGGGAACTTTCTTT. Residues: CASSYSMGQGTFF.

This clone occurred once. The CDR3 DNA sequence: TGTGCCAGTAGGGGGCTAAGGTCAGGCTCCTACAATGAGCAGTTCTTC. It specifies CASRGLRSGSYNEQFF. The chain recombines TRBV19 with TRBJ2-1; a weak D match, TRBD1 (5 bases). Germline assignment: CDR1 LNHDA and CDR2 SQIVND (reference sequence). CDR3 size: 16 residues. Between the trimmed V and J ends, which lost 6 bases and 0 bases, there was a span of 15 bases. Full variable domain (remainder filled in from reference TRBV19 and TRBJ2-1): DGGITQSPKYLFRKEGQNVTLSCEQNLNHDAMYWYRQDPGQGLRLIYYSQIVNDFQKGDIAEGYSVSREKKESFPLTVTSAQKNPTAFYLCASRGLRSGSYNEQFFGPGTRLTVL.

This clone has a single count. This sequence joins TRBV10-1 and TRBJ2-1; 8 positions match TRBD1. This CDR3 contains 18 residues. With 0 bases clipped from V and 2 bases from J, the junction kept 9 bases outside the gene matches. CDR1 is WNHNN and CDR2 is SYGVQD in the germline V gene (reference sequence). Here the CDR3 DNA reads TGCGCCAGCAGTGAGTCCAAAGGACAGGGTTTGGCCTACAATGAGCAGTTCTTC. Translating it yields CASSESKGQGLAYNEQFF.

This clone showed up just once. The CDR3 reads CSVQSGDRGIVTEAFF. The DNA of the CDR3 is TGCAGCGTTCAGAGTGGGGACAGGGGGATAGTCACTGAAGCTTTCTTT. This rearrangement joins TRBV29-1 to TRBJ1-1, with 11 bases identical to TRBD1. CDR1 SQVTM and CDR2 ANQGSEA come from the germline V gene. The CDR3 runs to 16 residues. With 5 bases clipped from V and 4 bases from J, the junction kept 12 bases outside the gene matches.

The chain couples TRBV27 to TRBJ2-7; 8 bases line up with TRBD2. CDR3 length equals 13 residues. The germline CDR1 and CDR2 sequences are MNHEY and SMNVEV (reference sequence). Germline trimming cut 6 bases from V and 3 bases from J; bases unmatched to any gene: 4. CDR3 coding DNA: TGTGCCAGCAGACTAGCGGATCACTACGAGCAGTACTTC. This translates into CASRLADHYEQYF.

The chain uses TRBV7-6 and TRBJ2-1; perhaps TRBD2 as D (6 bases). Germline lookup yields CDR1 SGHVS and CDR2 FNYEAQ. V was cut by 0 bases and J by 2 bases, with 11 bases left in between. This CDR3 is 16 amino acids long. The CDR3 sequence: CASSLASGRAYNEQFF. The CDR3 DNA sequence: TGTGCCAGCAGCTTAGCGAGCGGGCGAGCCTACAATGAGCAGTTCTTC.

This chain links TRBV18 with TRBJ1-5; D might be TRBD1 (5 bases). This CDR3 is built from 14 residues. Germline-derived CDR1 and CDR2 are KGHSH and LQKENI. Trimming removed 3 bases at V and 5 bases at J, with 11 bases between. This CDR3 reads CASSPPGGYQPQHF. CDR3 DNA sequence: TGTGCCAGCTCACCTCCGGGGGGATATCAGCCCCAGCATTTT.

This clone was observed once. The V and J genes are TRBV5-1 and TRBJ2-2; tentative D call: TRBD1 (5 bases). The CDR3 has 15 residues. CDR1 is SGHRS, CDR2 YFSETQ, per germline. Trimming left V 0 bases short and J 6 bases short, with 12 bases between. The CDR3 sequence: CASSLGGTGPGELFF. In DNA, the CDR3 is TGCGCCAGCAGCTTGGGGGGAACAGGACCCGGGGAGCTGTTTTTT.

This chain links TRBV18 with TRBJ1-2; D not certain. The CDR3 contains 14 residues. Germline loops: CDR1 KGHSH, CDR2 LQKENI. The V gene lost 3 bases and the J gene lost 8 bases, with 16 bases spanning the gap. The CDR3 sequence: CASSPGIEERGYTF. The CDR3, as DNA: TGTGCCAGCTCACCCGGTATCGAGGAGAGAGGCTACACCTTC.

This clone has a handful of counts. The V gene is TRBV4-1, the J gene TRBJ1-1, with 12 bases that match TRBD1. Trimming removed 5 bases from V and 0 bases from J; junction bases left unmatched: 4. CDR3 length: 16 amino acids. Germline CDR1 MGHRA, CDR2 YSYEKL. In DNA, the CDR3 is TGCGCCAGCAGCAGGGGACAGGGGGCTATGAACACTGAAGCTTTCTTT. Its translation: CASSRGQGAMNTEAFF.

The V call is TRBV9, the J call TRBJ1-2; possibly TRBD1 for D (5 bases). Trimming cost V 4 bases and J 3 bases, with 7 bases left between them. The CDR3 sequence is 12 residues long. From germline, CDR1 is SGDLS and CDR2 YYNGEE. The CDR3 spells CASSRDYYGYTF. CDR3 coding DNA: TGTGCCAGCAGCAGGGACTACTATGGCTACACCTTC.

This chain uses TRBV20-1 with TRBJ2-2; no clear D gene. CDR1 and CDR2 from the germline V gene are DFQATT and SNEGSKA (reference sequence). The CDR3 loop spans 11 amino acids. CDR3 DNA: TGCAATGGGCTTGACACCGGGGAGCTGTTTTTT. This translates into CNGLDTGELFF.

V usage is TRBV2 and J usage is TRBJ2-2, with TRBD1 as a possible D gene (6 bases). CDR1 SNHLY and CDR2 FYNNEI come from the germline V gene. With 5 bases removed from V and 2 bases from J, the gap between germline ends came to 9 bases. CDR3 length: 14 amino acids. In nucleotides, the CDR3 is TGTGCCAGCAGTCCCAGGGGTAACACCGGGGAGCTGTTTTTT. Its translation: CASSPRGNTGELFF.

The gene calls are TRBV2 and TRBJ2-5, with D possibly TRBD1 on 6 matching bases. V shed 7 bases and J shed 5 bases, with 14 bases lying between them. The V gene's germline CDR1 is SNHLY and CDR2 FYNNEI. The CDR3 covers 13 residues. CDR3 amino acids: CASIPGQWETQYF. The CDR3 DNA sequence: TGTGCCAGCATTCCTGGACAGTGGGAGACCCAGTACTTC.

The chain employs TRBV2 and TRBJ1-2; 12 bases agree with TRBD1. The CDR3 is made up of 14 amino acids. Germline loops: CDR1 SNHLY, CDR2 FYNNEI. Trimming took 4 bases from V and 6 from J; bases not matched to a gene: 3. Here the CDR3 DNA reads TGTGCCAGCAGTGTGGGACAGGGGGCAGATGGCTACACCTTC. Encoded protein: CASSVGQGADGYTF.

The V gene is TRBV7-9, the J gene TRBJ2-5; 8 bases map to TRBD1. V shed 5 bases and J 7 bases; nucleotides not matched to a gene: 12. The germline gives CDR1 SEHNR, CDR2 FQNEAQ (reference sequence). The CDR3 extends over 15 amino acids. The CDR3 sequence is CASSGIGQGGPTQYF. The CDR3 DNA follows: TGTGCCAGCAGCGGGATTGGACAGGGAGGACCGACCCAGTACTTC.

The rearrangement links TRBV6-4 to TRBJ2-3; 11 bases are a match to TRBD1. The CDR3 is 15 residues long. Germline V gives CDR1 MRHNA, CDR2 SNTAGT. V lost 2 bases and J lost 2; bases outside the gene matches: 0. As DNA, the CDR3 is TGTGCCAGCAGTGACGGACAGGGGGCCACAGATACGCAGTATTTT. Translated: CASSDGQGATDTQYF.

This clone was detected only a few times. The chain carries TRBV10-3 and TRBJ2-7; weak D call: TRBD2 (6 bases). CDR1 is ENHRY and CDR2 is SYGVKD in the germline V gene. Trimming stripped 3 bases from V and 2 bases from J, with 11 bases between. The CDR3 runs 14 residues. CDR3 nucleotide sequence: TGTGCCATCAGTGAAGGGCGGGACGCCTACGAGCAGTACTTC. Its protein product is CAISEGRDAYEQYF.